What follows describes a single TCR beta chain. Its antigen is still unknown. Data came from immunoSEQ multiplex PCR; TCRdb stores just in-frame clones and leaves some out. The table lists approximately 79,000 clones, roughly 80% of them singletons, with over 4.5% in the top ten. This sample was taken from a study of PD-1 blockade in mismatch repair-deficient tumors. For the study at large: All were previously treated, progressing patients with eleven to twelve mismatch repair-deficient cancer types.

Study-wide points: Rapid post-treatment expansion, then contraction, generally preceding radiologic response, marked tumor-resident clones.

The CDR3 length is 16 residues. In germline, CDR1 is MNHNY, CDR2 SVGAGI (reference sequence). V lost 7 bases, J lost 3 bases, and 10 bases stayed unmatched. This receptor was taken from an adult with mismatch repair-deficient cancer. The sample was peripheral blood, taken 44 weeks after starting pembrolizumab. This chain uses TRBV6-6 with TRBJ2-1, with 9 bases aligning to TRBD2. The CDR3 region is CASIPQREDYYNEQFF. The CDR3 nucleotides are TGTGCCAGCATCCCTCAGCGGGAGGATTACTACAATGAGCAGTTCTTC.